This TCR beta chain stems from a study of blood T cell repertoires in COVID-19. Study context: Whether acute or convalescent, the COVID-19 samples came from the United States, Italy and Spain.

In the source study's methods: Scientists estimated how many nucleated cells there were by amplifying reference gene primers. Measured with immunoSEQ multiplex PCR; TCRdb has only the in-frame clones, and not every one. That table supplies the V and J calls and clone size; D and trimming were determined from the DNA. The data hold 200,000 to 300,000 clones, with 70% to 80% observed a single time. The germline gives CDR1 MNHEY, CDR2 SMNVEV (reference sequence). V shed 5 bases and J shed 5 bases, with 20 bases lying between them. This CDR3 spans 16 amino acids. The chain employs TRBV27 and TRBJ2-3; TRBD2 might be the D (6 bases). This clonotype originated in an elderly woman with acute or convalescent COVID-19. Sequencing was done on a sample of peripheral blood. The CDR3 protein is CASSTFLRTGGDTQYF. For the CDR3, the DNA is TGTGCCAGCAGTACCTTCCTCAGAACCGGGGGAGATACGCAGTATTTT.